Reported below is one TCR beta chain. There is no known antigen for this receptor. Per-base quality was not reported, and no clone a single base away is much larger than it. TCRbeta CDR3 regions were amplified from genomic DNA by means of the immunoSEQ Assay, a bias-controlled multiplex PCR. The paper's processing steps were these. The number of nucleated cells in each sample was estimated by amplification of reference gene primers within the assay. To quantify the absolute abundance of each unique TCRbeta CDR3 rearrangement, sequence reads were collapsed and filtered. For each sample, productive Simpson clonality was calculated as the square root of Simpson's diversity index across productive rearrangements. In TCRdb, the immuneACCESS table is reduced to in-frame sequences with V and J assigned. These tables do not hold every clone; where another copy was compared, an unresolved V gene accounts for under half, and the others remain unexplained. V, J and clone size are taken as reported in that table, and D and trimming were inferred from the DNA itself. The sample table contains about 200,000 clones; only one count was recorded for around 88% of them. The ten most abundant clones make up 4.5% to 7% of the sample.

The record originates from a study of blood T cell repertoires in COVID-19 (dated by TCRdb to 2019 to 2021). For the study in its entirety: The collaborator samples originated in the United States, Italy and Spain and spanned the acute and convalescent phases of COVID-19. A freely available public database, intended as a resource for researchers studying the immune response to SARS-CoV-2, is where the repertoires were released. Where HLA class I and class II types were available, the types were taken from metadata supplied by the sample provider, not from assay-based typing. Deeply sampled blood TCRbeta repertoires from subjects exposed to, actively infected with, or recovered from COVID-19 were included in the dataset. The material from the prospective study consisted of cDNA or gDNA derived from T cells, B-cell-depleted T cells, or PBMCs. Samples were obtained from the ongoing ImmuneRACE study (first 160 participants) and from roughly 1,300 subjects provided by 6 global collaborators. Nearly every sample came with metadata listing a de-identified subject ID, COVID-19 status, age in years and sex. Summary of the overall study and its limitations: How much clinical and demographic metadata was included differed by source and by participant, and the metadata was provided uncurated.

The germline V gene (reference sequence) supplies CDR1 MNHEY and CDR2 SMNVEV. There are 12 amino acids in the CDR3, from cysteine to phenylalanine inclusive. The read is trimmed to its CDR3 DNA, 36 bases read in frame from base 1. V and J are truncated by 6 bases and 5 bases respectively, leaving an intervening sequence of 10 bases. Participants in the prospective study were aged roughly 18 to 100 years, lived in more than 20 United States geographic areas, and enrolled through a virtual design. Cohort assignment in the prospective study relied on participant-reported clinical history from a screening survey and a study questionnaire. In the prospective study, mobile phlebotomists collected whole blood, serum and a nasopharyngeal or oropharyngeal swab from each participant. Over a roughly 2-month period, participants in the prospective study had the option of providing additional blood draws and questionnaires. Blood samples from the prospective study were shipped frozen or at room temperature prior to DNA extraction.

Input material: PBMCs or T cells enriched from blood (not recorded which). The sequence was collected from a middle-aged man with acute COVID-19. The chain links TRBV27 with TRBJ2-5; possibly the D gene is TRBD2, per 5 matching bases. The bases are TGTGCCAGCAGCACAAGAGGGGAGACCCAGTACTTC. This codes for CASSTRGETQYF.